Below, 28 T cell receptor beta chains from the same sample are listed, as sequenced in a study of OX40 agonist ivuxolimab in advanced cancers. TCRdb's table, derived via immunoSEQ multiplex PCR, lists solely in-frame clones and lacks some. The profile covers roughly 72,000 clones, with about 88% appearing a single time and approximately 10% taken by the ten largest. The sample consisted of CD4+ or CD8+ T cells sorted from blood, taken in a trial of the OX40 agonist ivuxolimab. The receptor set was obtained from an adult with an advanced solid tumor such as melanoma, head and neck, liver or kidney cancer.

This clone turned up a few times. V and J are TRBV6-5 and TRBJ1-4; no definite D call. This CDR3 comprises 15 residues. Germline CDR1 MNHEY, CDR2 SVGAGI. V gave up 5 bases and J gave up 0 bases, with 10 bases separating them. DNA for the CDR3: TGTGCCAGCAGTCCCCGTTGGGCAACTAATGAAAAACTGTTTTTT. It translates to CASSPRWATNEKLFF.

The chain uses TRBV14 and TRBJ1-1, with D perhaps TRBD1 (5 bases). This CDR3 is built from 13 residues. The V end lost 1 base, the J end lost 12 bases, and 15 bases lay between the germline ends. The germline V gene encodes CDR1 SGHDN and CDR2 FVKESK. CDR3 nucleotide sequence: TGTGCCAGCAGCCAAGTTGGGGGGGGTTTGACTTTCTTT. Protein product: CASSQVGGGLTFF.

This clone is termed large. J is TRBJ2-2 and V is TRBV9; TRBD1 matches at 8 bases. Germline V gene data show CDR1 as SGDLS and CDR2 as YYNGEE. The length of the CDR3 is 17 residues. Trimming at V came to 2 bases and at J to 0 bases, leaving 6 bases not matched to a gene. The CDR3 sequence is CASSVRRDRPNTGELFF. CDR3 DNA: TGTGCCAGCAGCGTGAGACGGGACAGGCCGAACACCGGGGAGCTGTTTTTT.

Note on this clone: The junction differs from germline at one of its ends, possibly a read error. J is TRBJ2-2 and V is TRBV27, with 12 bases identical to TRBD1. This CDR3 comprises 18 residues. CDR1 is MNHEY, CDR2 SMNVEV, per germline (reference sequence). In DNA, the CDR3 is TGTGCCAGCAGCTACTACCGGGGGACAGGGGGCTGGTACCGGGGAGCTGTTTTT. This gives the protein CASSYYRGTGGWYRGAVF.

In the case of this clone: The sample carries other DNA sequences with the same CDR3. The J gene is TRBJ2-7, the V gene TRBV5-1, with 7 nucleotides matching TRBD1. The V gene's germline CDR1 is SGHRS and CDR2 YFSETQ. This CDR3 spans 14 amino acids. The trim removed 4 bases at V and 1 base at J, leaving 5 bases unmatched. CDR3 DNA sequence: TGCGCCAGCAGCCGAAGGGGACAGTCCTACGAGCAGTACTTC. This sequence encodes CASSRRGQSYEQYF.

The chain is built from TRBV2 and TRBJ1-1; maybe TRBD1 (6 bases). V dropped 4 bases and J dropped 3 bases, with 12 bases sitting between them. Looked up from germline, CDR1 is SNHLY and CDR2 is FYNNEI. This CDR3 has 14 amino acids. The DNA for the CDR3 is TGTGCCAGCAGTGTCGTAGCAGGGGACACTGAAGCTTTCTTT. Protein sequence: CASSVVAGDTEAFF.

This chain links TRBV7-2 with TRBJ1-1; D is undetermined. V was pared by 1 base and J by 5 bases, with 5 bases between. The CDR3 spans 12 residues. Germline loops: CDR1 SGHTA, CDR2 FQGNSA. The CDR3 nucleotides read TGTGCCAGCAGCTTAGGAAGGACTGAAGCTTTCTTT. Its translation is CASSLGRTEAFF.

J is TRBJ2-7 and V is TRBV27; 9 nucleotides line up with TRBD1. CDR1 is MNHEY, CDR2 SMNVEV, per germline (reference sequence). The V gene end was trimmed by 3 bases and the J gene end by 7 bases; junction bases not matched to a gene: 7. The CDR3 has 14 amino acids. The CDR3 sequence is CASSFWDRAGEQYF. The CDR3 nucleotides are TGTGCCAGCAGTTTCTGGGACAGGGCTGGGGAGCAGTACTTC.

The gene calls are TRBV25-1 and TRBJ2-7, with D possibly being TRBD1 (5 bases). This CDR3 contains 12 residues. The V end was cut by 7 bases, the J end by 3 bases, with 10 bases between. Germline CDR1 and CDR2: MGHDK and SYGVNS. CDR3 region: CASMDTFYEQYF. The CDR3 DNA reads TGTGCCAGCATGGACACCTTCTACGAGCAGTACTTC.

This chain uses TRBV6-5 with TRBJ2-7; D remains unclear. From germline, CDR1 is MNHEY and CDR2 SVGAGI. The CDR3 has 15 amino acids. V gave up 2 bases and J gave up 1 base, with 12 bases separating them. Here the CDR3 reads CASSYKADRSYEQYF. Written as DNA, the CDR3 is TGTGCCAGCAGTTACAAAGCAGACCGTTCCTACGAGCAGTACTTC.

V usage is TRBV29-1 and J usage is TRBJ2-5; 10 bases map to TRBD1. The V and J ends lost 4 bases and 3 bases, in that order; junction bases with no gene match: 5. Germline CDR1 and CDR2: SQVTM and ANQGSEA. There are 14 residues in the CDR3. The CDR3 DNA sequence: TGCAGCGTTGGCTCCGGGACAGGGGAAGAGACCCAGTACTTC. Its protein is CSVGSGTGEETQYF.

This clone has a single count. The CDR3 DNA sequence: TGCGCCAGCAGCCAAGAGAGGACTAGCGGGAATGAGCAGTTCTTC. Its protein is CASSQERTSGNEQFF. The chain has TRBV4-1 and TRBJ2-1; 11 bases are a match to TRBD2. This CDR3 has 15 amino acids. Germline CDR1 reads MGHRA; CDR2 reads YSYEKL. The trim removed 0 bases at V and 7 bases at J, leaving 2 bases unmatched.

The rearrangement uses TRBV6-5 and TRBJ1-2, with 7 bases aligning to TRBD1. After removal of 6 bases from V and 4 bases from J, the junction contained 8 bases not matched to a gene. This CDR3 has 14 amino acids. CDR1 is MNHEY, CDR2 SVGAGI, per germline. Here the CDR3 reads CASSSDRVGYGYTF. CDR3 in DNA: TGTGCCAGCAGCTCAGACAGGGTCGGCTATGGCTACACCTTC.

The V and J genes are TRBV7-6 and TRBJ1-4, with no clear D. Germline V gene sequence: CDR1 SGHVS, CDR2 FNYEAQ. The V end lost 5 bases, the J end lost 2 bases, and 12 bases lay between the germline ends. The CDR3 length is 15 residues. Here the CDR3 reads CASSLLGMTNEKLFF. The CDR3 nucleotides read TGTGCCAGCAGCCTGCTAGGGATGACTAATGAAAAACTGTTTTTT.

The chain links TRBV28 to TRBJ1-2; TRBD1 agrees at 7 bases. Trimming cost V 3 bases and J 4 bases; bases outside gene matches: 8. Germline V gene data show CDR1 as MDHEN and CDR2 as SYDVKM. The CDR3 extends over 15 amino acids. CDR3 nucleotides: TGTGCCAGCAGTTTCCAAGACAGGGATCTCTATGGCTACACCTTC. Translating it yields CASSFQDRDLYGYTF.

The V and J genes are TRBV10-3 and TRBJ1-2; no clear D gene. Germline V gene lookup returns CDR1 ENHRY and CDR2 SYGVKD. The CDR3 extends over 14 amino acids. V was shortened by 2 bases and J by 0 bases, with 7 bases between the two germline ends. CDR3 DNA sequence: TGTGCCATCAGTGAGGACGGACCTAACTATGGCTACACCTTC. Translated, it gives CAISEDGPNYGYTF.

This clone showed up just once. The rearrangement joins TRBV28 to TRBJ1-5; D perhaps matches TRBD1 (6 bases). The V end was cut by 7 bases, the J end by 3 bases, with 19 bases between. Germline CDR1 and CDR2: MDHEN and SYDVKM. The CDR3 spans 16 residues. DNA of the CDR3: TGTGCCAGCATCGTAGGGGGGGGTGTAGCCAATCAGCCCCAGCATTTT. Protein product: CASIVGGGVANQPQHF.

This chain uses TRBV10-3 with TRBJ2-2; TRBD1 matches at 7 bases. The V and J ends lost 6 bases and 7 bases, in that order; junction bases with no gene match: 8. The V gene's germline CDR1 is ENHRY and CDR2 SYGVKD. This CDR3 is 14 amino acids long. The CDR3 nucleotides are TGTGCCATCAGGGAAGGGGGCAACGACGGGGAGCTGTTTTTT. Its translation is CAIREGGNDGELFF.

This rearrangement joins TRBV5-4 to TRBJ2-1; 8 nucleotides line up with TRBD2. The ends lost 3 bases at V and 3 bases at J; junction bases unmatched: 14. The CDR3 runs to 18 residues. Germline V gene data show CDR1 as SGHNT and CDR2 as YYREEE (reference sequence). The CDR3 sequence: CASSSPQGGRPRYNEQFF. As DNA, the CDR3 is TGTGCCAGCAGCTCTCCACAGGGCGGGAGGCCGCGCTACAATGAGCAGTTCTTC.

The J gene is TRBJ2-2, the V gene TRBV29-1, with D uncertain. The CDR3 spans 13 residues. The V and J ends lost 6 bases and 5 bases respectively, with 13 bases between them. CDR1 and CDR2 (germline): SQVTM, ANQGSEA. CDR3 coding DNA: TGCAGCGTGGGCACCAGTCTAACCGGGGAGCTGTTTTTT. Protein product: CSVGTSLTGELFF.

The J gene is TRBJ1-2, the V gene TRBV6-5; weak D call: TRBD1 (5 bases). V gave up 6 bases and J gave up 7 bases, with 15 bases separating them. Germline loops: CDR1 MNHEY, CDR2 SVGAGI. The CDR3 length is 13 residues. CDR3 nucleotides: TGTGCCAGCAGCGCCAGGGAGATAGGTGGCTACACCTTC. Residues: CASSAREIGGYTF.

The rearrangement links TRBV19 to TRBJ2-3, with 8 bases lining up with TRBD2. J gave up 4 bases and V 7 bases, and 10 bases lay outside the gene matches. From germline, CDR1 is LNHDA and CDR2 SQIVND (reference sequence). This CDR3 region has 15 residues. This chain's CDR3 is CASMEAGAGADTQYF. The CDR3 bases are TGTGCCAGTATGGAAGCGGGAGCGGGCGCAGATACGCAGTATTTT.

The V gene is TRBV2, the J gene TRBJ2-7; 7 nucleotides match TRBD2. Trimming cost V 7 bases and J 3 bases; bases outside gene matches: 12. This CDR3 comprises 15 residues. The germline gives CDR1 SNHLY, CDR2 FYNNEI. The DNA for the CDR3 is TGTGCCAGCAAAGAGTACAGCGGGAAAAACTACGAGCAGTACTTC. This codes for CASKEYSGKNYEQYF.

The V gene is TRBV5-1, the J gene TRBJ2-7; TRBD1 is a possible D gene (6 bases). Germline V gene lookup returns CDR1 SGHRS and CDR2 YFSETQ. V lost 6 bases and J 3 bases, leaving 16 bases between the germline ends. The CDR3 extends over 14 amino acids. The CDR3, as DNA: TGCGCCAGCACCCTACAACAGGGCAACTACGAGCAGTACTTC. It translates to CASTLQQGNYEQYF.

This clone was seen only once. The CDR3 sequence: CASSFQAKRYGYTF. DNA of the CDR3: TGTGCCAGCAGCTTCCAGGCGAAGCGCTATGGCTACACCTTC. The chain is built from TRBV7-2 and TRBJ1-2; no definite D call. The CDR3 sequence is 14 residues long. V was clipped by 3 bases and J by 4 bases, with 12 bases between them. Germline CDR1 reads SGHTA; CDR2 reads FQGNSA.

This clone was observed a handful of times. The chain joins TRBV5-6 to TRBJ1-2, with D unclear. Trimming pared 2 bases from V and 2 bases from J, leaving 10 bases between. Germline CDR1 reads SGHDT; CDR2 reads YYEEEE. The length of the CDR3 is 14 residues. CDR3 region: CASSFLSGNYGYTF. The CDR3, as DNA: TGTGCCAGCAGCTTTTTGTCCGGAAACTATGGCTACACCTTC.

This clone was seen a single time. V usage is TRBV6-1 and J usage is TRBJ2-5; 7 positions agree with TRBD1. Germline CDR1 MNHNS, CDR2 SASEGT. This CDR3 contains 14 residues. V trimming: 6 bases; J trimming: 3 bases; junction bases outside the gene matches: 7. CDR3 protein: CASSLGQPEETQYF. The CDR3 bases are TGTGCCAGCAGCTTGGGACAGCCGGAAGAGACCCAGTACTTC.

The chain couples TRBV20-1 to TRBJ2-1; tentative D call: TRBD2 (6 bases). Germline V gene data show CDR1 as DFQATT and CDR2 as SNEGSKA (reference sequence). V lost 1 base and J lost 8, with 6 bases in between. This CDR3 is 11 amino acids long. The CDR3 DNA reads TGCAGTGCTAGAGTAGCGGATGAGCAGTTCTTC. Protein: CSARVADEQFF.